Shown below are 29 T cell receptor beta chains from a single sample sequenced in a study of T cells in Graves' hyperthyroidism and ophthalmopathy. RNA transcripts served as the template for amplifying TCR beta CDR3 regions. The TCR CDR3 was amplified in a first-round RT-PCR using the HTBI primer set. TCRdb ran MiXCR on the multiplex PCR reads and lists one entry per CDR3 protein. The profile shows fewer than 350,000 distinct CDR3 sequences, about an eighth of them singletons. The sample was blood. The receptor source for this set is a woman aged 40 to 50 with Graves' hyperthyroidism.

This clonotype was counted only a few times. DNA for the CDR3: TGTGCCAGCAGTTTGAGACGGGAGACCGGGGAGCTGTTTTTT. This translates into CASSLRRETGELFF. V gene TRBV28 combines with J gene TRBJ2-2; perhaps TRBD2 as D (6 bases). There are 14 residues in the CDR3. Germline V gene data show CDR1 as MDHEN and CDR2 as SYDVKM. The V end was cut by 3 bases, the J end by 5 bases, with 10 bases between.

Comments on this clonotype: A much larger clone lies one base from this, so it may be a read error. CDR3 nucleotides: TGCAGTGGTCTAGCGGCCCCACGCCAAAAGACCCAGTACTTC. Residues: CSGLAAPRQKTQYF. V usage is TRBV20-1 and J usage is TRBJ2-5, with 7 bases matching TRBD2. This CDR3 is built from 14 residues. Germline CDR1 reads DFQATT; CDR2 reads SNEGSKA (reference sequence).

This clonotype has at least ten counts. V is TRBV7-2 and J is TRBJ2-7; TRBD1 aligns across 11 bases. The CDR3 extends over 15 amino acids. CDR1 is SGHTA and CDR2 is FQGNSA in the germline V gene. Trimming cost V 6 bases and J 4 bases; bases outside gene matches: 8. CDR3 DNA sequence: TGTGCCAGCAGTAAACCGGGACAGGGGGTGTACGAGCAGTACTTC. Amino acids: CASSKPGQGVYEQYF.

This clonotype has ten or more counts. This chain uses TRBV6-1 with TRBJ1-5; D is ambiguous. CDR1 and CDR2 (germline): MNHNS, SASEGT. The CDR3 sequence is 15 residues long. V was shortened by 0 bases and J by 2 bases, with 8 bases between the two germline ends. The CDR3 nucleotides read TGTGCCAGCAGTGAAGCAGGACGAGGCAATCAGCCCCAGCATTTT. The encoded protein is CASSEAGRGNQPQHF.

V and J are TRBV2 and TRBJ2-3; no reliable D call. This CDR3 is 13 amino acids long. The V gene lost 2 bases and the J gene lost 4 bases, with 7 bases spanning the gap. Germline loops: CDR1 SNHLY, CDR2 FYNNEI. This CDR3 reads CASSENTADTQYF. DNA of the CDR3: TGTGCCAGCAGTGAAAACACGGCAGATACGCAGTATTTT.

This clonotype was seen ten or more times. The chain is built from TRBV11-3 and TRBJ2-2, with D unresolved. The CDR3 loop spans 13 amino acids. Germline V lookup: CDR1 SGHNT, CDR2 YENEEA. Deletions cut 5 bases from V and 8 bases from J, with 12 bases between. CDR3 in DNA: TGTGCCAGCAGCCCTAGGAGATTGGGGGAGCTGTTTTTT. It specifies CASSPRRLGELFF.

The sample holds many counts of this clonotype. This chain joins TRBV19 and TRBJ2-5; D unresolved. Per the germline V gene, CDR1 is LNHDA and CDR2 is SQIVND (reference sequence). Trimming cost V 7 bases and J 5 bases, with 17 bases left between them. The CDR3 totals 14 residues. CDR3 nucleotide sequence: TGTGCCAGTACGCAACGGAGCGCTGGGGAGACCCAGTACTTC. Its protein product is CASTQRSAGETQYF.

This clonotype has at least ten counts. The rearrangement uses TRBV6-1 and TRBJ1-4; D not certain. Germline V gives CDR1 MNHNS, CDR2 SASEGT. V was shortened by 6 bases and J by 4 bases, with 9 bases between the two germline ends. This CDR3 comprises 13 residues. The CDR3 DNA sequence: TGTGCCAGCAGGCGGACGGGTAATGAAAAACTGTTTTTT. Its protein is CASRRTGNEKLFF.

This clonotype was observed once. A much bigger clone sits one base away, suggesting this may be a read error. V is TRBV29-1 and J is TRBJ1-1, with a weak D call TRBD1 (5 bases). The CDR3 runs to 13 residues. The ends were cut back, 5 bases at V and 3 bases at J, with 13 bases in the middle. The germline V gene has CDR1 SQVTM and CDR2 ANQGSEA. CDR3 nucleotide sequence: TGCAGCGTTCAGACAGACCTGGACACTGAAGCTTTCTTT. This gives the protein CSVQTDLDTEAFF.

At least ten counts were recorded for this clonotype. The chain employs TRBV28 and TRBJ2-7; 16 bases align to TRBD2. V was clipped by 5 bases and J by 3 bases; unmatched bases: 7. CDR3 length equals 17 residues. Germline loops: CDR1 MDHEN, CDR2 SYDVKM. For the CDR3, the DNA is TGTGCCAGCAGTCCGCCGGGACTAGCGGGAGGGATCTACGAGCAGTACTTC. This gives the protein CASSPPGLAGGIYEQYF.

The V gene is TRBV24-1, the J gene TRBJ2-1, with D perhaps TRBD2 (5 bases). Trimming stripped 3 bases from V and 9 bases from J, with 8 bases between. The CDR3 runs to 12 residues. Germline V gene data show CDR1 as KGHDR and CDR2 as SFDVKD. The CDR3 DNA follows: TGTGCCACCAGTGATGGCGGACTTGAGCAGTTCTTC. Its translation is CATSDGGLEQFF.

The chain combines TRBV28 with TRBJ2-2; the D is unclear. This CDR3 contains 14 residues. Germline values: CDR1 MDHEN, CDR2 SYDVKM. The V end lost 5 bases, the J end lost 5 bases, and 12 bases lay between the germline ends. The CDR3 nucleotides are TGTGCCAGCAGTCCTCCTCTGGTGACCGGGGAGCTGTTTTTT. It specifies CASSPPLVTGELFF.

This clonotype was counted at least ten times. V gene TRBV18 combines with J gene TRBJ1-1; no clear D gene. This CDR3 has 13 amino acids. V shed 2 bases and J shed 0 bases, with 4 bases lying between them. Germline CDR1 and CDR2: KGHSH and LQKENI. CDR3 sequence reads: CASSPSLNTEAFF. CDR3 DNA sequence: TGTGCCAGCTCACCATCGTTGAACACTGAAGCTTTCTTT.

This clonotype was observed at least ten times. The chain combines TRBV11-2 with TRBJ1-4; 9 bases line up with TRBD1. With 5 bases clipped from V and 6 bases from J, the junction kept 7 bases outside the gene matches. Germline CDR1 is SGHAT and CDR2 is FQNNGV. The CDR3 runs to 15 residues. CDR3 sequence: CASSPDGQGYEKLFF. The CDR3, as DNA: TGTGCCAGCAGCCCGGACGGACAGGGGTATGAAAAACTGTTTTTT.

This clonotype was detected once. A much bigger clone sits one base away, suggesting this may be a read error. The rearrangement links TRBV7-2 to TRBJ2-3; D remains unclear. This CDR3 contains 14 residues. The germline V gene encodes CDR1 SGHTA and CDR2 FQGNSA. CDR3 in amino acids: CASSPLSNTDTRYF. Written as DNA, the CDR3 is TGTGCCAGCAGCCCGCTTAGCAACACAGATACGCGGTATTTT.

Comments on this clonotype: At one boundary the junction diverges from the germline segment, which might be a read error. The chain uses TRBV6-2 or TRBV6-3 and TRBJ1-2, with 8 bases fitting TRBD1. Germline CDR1 is MNHEY and CDR2 is SVGEGT. This CDR3 has 13 residues. The chain's CDR3 is CTSRPGGTYGYTF. The CDR3 nucleotides read TGTACCAGCAGGCCAGGGGGCACCTATGGCTACACCTTC.

The V call is TRBV15, the J call TRBJ2-4, with D perhaps given as TRBD1 or TRBD2 (6 bases each). In germline, CDR1 is LNHNV, CDR2 YYDKDF (reference sequence). The CDR3 covers 15 residues. Between the trimmed V and J ends, which lost 1 base and 9 bases, there was a span of 16 bases. The CDR3 here is CATSRARSGGGIQYF. CDR3 sequence (DNA): TGTGCCACCAGCAGAGCCCGAAGCGGAGGGGGCATTCAGTACTTC. Complete variable domain (other parts from reference TRBV15 and TRBJ2-4): DAMVIQNPRYQVTQFGKPVTLSCSQTLNHNVMYWYQQKSSQAPKLLFHYYDKDFNNEADTPDNFQSRRPNTSFCFLDIRSPGLGDTAMYLCATSRARSGGGIQYFGAGTRLSVL.

The sample holds a few counts of this clonotype. CDR3 bases: TGTGCCAGCAGCCAAGGGGGGAGCTCCTACAATGAGCAGTTCTTC. It encodes CASSQGGSSYNEQFF. The chain recombines TRBV4-2 with TRBJ2-1; D might be TRBD1 or TRBD2, each matching 5 bases. This CDR3 region has 15 residues. Trimming stripped 1 base from V and 0 bases from J, with 7 bases between. Germline loops: CDR1 LGHNA, CDR2 YNFKEQ.

This clonotype was seen at least ten times. The rearrangement links TRBV20-1 to TRBJ1-1, with a tentative D call TRBD1 (6 bases). Germline V gene lookup returns CDR1 DFQATT and CDR2 SNEGSKA (reference sequence). The V end lost 1 base, the J end lost 3 bases, and 15 bases lay between the germline ends. CDR3 length equals 15 residues. The CDR3 DNA is TGCAGTGCTAGAGGGGGGCTGAAACGGGACACTGAAGCTTTCTTT. Translation: CSARGGLKRDTEAFF.

This clonotype was counted at least ten times. V usage is TRBV12-3 or TRBV12-4 and J usage is TRBJ2-3; possibly TRBD2 for D (6 bases). V lost 3 bases to trimming and J lost 8 bases, with 18 bases between them. CDR3 length: 15 residues. The CDR3 reads CASSFWRAVEATQYF. In DNA, the CDR3 is TGTGCCAGCAGTTTTTGGAGGGCCGTGGAGGCTACGCAGTATTTT.

This clonotype was observed at least ten times. The chain has TRBV27 and TRBJ1-1; D perhaps matches TRBD1 (5 bases). CDR1 is MNHEY and CDR2 is SMNVEV in the germline V gene (reference sequence). The CDR3 is made up of 14 amino acids. V was trimmed by 3 bases and J by 1 base, leaving 9 bases between them. CDR3 loop: CASSLRGTNTEAFF. The CDR3 DNA is TGTGCCAGCAGTTTGCGGGGCACGAACACTGAAGCTTTCTTT.

In its sample, this clonotype was seen many times. V usage is TRBV19 and J usage is TRBJ1-1, with D possibly being TRBD1 (5 bases). The CDR3 length is 15 residues. With 6 bases removed from V and 5 bases from J, the gap between germline ends came to 19 bases. Germline CDR1 is LNHDA and CDR2 is SQIVND (reference sequence). CDR3 nucleotides: TGTGCCAGTAGAACCCAGTCGGGGGGAAATACTGAAGCTTTCTTT. It yields the protein CASRTQSGGNTEAFF.

In its sample, this clonotype was seen many times. V gene TRBV2 combines with J gene TRBJ2-2; D ambiguous. Germline CDR1 SNHLY, CDR2 FYNNEI. The CDR3 sequence is 13 residues long. Trimming pared 3 bases from V and 6 bases from J, leaving 8 bases between. This CDR3 is CASSESWAGELFF. CDR3 nucleotides: TGTGCCAGCAGTGAGAGTTGGGCCGGGGAGCTGTTTTTT. Full variable domain (rest looked up from reference TRBV2 and TRBJ2-2): EPEVTQTPSHQVTQMGQEVILRCVPISNHLYFYWYRQILGQKVEFLVSFYNNEISEKSEIFDDQFSVERPDGSNFTLKIRSTKLEDSAMYFCASSESWAGELFFGEGSRLTVL.

At least ten counts were recorded for this clonotype. This chain connects TRBV18 to TRBJ2-5, with D perhaps TRBD1 (5 bases). In germline, CDR1 is KGHSH, CDR2 LQKENI. The CDR3 runs to 12 residues. The germline V and J ends were trimmed by 8 bases and 5 bases, with 12 bases remaining between them. Here the CDR3 DNA reads TGTGCCAGCCGACAGTCTCAGGAGACCCAGTACTTC. Translation gives CASRQSQETQYF.

This clonotype was found many times. The V call is TRBV7-6, the J call TRBJ2-7; TRBD1 might be the D (5 bases). Germline V CDR1 and CDR2: SGHVS, FNYEAQ. There are 12 residues in the CDR3. V was cut by 7 bases and J by 6 bases, with 13 bases left in between. This CDR3 reads CASTLGAGEQYF. The CDR3 coding sequence is TGTGCCAGCACCCTAGGGGCAGGCGAGCAGTACTTC.

This clonotype was seen many times. The chain joins TRBV20-1 to TRBJ2-5; 7 nucleotides line up with TRBD1. The V and J ends lost 5 bases and 5 bases, in that order; junction bases with no gene match: 11. The CDR3 totals 14 residues. From germline, CDR1 is DFQATT and CDR2 SNEGSKA (reference sequence). Here the CDR3 DNA reads TGCAGTGCTCCGATGAGGGGGCGCGTTGAGACCCAGTACTTC. Protein product: CSAPMRGRVETQYF.

This clonotype was found many times. The chain has TRBV5-1 and TRBJ2-3, with TRBD2 identical over 9 bases. The ends lost 0 bases at V and 6 bases at J; junction bases unmatched: 8. Per germline, CDR1 SGHRS and CDR2 YFSETQ. The CDR3 length is 16 residues. CDR3 nucleotides: TGCGCCAGCAGCTTGGTTAGCGGGAGTGGAAGGGATACGCAGTATTTT. Residues: CASSLVSGSGRDTQYF.

In its sample, this clonotype was seen many times. This chain uses TRBV27 with TRBJ2-1; TRBD2 agrees at 8 bases. J lost 9 bases, V lost 6 bases, and 7 bases had no gene match. This CDR3 contains 13 residues. Germline V lookup: CDR1 MNHEY, CDR2 SMNVEV (reference sequence). The CDR3 DNA reads TGTGCCAGCAGCCTTACCGGGAGGGCTGAGCAGTTCTTC. This encodes CASSLTGRAEQFF.

This clonotype has ten or more counts. J is TRBJ2-1 and V is TRBV2, with no clear D. The CDR3 length is 11 residues. Trimming removed 5 bases from V and 4 bases from J, with 3 bases in between. The germline V gene encodes CDR1 SNHLY and CDR2 FYNNEI. The CDR3 coding sequence is TGTGCCAGCAGTATTTACAATGAGCAGTTCTTC. This gives the protein CASSIYNEQFF.